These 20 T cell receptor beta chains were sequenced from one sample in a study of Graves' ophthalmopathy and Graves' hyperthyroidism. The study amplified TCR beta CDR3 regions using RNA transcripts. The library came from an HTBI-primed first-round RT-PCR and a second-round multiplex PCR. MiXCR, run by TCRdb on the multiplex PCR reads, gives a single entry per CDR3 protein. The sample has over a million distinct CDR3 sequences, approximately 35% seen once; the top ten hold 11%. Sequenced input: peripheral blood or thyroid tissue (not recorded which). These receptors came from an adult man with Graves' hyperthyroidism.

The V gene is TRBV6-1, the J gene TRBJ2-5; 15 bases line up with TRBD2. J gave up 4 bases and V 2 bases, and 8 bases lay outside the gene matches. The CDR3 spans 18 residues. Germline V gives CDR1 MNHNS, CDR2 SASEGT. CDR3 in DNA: TGTGCCAGCAGTGAACCGGGACTAGCGGGGGGATTGGGAGAGACCCAGTACTTC. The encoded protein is CASSEPGLAGGLGETQYF.

For the CDR3, the DNA is TGTGCCAGCAGTTCCGGGACAGACGGCTATGGCTACACCTTC. Its protein product is CASSSGTDGYGYTF. The chain combines TRBV12-3 or TRBV12-4 with TRBJ1-2; 7 bases fit TRBD1. Trimming removed 4 bases from V and 4 bases from J; junction bases left unmatched: 6. CDR3 length equals 14 residues.

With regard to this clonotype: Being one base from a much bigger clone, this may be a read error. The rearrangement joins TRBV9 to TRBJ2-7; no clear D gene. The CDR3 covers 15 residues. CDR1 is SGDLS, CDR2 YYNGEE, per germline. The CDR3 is CACSLYPSSSYEQYF. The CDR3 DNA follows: TGTGCCTGCAGCTTATACCCCTCAAGCTCCTACGAGCAGTACTTC. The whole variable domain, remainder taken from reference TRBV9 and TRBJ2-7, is DSGVTQTPKHLITATGQRVTLRCSPRSGDLSVYWYQQSLDQGLQFLIQYYNGEERAKGNILERFSAQQFPDLHSELNLSSLELGDSALYFCACSLYPSSSYEQYFGPGTRLTVT.

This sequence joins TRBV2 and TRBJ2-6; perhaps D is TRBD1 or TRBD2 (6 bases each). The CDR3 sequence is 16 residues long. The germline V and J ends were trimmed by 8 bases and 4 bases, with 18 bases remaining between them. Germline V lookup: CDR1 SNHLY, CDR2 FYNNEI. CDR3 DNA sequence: TGTGCCAGCTCAAGCACCGGGGGCGGCGGGGCCAACGTCCTGACTTTC. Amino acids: CASSSTGGGGANVLTF.

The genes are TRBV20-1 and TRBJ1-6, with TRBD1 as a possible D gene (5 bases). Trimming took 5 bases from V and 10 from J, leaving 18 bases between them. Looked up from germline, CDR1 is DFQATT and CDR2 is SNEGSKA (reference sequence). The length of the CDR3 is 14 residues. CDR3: CSASSWGGVSPLHF. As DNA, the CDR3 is TGCAGTGCTTCCTCGTGGGGGGGAGTCTCACCCCTCCACTTT.

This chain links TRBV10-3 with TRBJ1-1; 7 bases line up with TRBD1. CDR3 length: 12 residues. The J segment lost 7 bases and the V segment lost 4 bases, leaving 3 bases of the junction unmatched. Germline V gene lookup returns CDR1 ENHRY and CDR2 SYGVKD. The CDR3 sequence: CAISAWTGEAFF. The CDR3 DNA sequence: TGTGCCATCAGTGCGTGGACAGGTGAAGCTTTCTTT.

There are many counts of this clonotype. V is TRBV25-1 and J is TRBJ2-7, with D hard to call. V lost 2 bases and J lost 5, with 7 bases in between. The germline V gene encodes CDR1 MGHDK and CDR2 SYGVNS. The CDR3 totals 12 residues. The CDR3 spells CASSEDRHEQYF. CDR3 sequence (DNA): TGTGCCAGCAGTGAAGATCGGCACGAGCAGTACTTC.

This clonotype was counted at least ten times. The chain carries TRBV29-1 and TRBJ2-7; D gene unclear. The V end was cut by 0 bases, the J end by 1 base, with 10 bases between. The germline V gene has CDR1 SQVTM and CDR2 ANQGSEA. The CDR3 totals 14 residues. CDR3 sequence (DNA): TGCAGCGTTGAAGAGTCTTTGGGGTCCTACGAGCAGTACTTC. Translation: CSVEESLGSYEQYF.

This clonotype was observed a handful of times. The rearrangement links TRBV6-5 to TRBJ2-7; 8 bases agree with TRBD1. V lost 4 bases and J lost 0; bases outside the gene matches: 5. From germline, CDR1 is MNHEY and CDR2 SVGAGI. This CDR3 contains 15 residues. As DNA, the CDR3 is TGTGCCAGCAGTTCCAGGGGGCAGGCCTCCTACGAGCAGTACTTC. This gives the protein CASSSRGQASYEQYF.

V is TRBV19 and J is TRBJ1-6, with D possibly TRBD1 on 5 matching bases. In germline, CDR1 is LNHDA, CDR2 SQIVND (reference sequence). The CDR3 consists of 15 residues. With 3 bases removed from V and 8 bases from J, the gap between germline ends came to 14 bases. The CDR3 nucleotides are TGTGCCAGTAGTATTGGGGCCGGGGGTTATTCACCCCTCCACTTT. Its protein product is CASSIGAGGYSPLHF.

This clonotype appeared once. CDR3 sequence: CSASWAKNNQPQHF. The CDR3 region has the DNA TGCAGTGCTAGTTGGGCGAAAAACAATCAGCCCCAGCATTTT. The chain is built from TRBV20-1 and TRBJ1-5, with no clear D. The germline V gene has CDR1 DFQATT and CDR2 SNEGSKA (reference sequence). This CDR3 is 14 amino acids long. Trimming left V 3 bases short and J 3 bases short, with 12 bases between.

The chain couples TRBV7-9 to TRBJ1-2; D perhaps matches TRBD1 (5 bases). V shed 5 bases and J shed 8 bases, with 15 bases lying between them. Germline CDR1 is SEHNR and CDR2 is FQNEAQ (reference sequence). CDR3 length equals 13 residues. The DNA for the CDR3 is TGTGCCAGCAGCCTCTCTGACAGACGCGGCTACACCTTC. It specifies CASSLSDRRGYTF.

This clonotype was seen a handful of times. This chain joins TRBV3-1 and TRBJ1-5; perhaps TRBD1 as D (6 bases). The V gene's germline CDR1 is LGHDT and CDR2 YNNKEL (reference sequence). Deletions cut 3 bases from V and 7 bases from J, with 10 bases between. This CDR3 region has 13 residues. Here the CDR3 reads CASSQGARQPQHF. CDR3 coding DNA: TGTGCCAGCAGCCAGGGGGCTCGGCAGCCCCAGCATTTT.

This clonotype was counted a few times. CDR3 DNA: TGTGCCAGCAGTTCTTTGACAGCGGAGGACGAGCAGTACTTC. Translation gives CASSSLTAEDEQYF. The V and J genes are TRBV12-3 or TRBV12-4 and TRBJ2-7; D possibly uses TRBD1 or TRBD2 (5 bases each). Trimming removed 4 bases from V and 5 bases from J, with 15 bases in between. This CDR3 has 14 amino acids.

CDR3 amino acids: CASSVGEAVNYEQYF. CDR3 in DNA: TGTGCCAGCAGCGTAGGTGAGGCGGTGAACTACGAGCAGTACTTC. The V and J genes are TRBV9 and TRBJ2-7, with unresolved D. CDR1 is SGDLS and CDR2 is YYNGEE in the germline V gene. The CDR3 spans 15 residues. Trimming stripped 0 bases from V and 3 bases from J, with 13 bases between.

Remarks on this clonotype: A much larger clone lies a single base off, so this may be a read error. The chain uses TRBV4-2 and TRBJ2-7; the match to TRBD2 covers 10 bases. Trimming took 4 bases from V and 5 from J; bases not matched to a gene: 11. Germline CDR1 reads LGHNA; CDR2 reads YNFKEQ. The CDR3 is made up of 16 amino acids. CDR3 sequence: CASSRRASGSLNEQYF. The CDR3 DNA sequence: TGTGCCAGCAGCCGACGTGCTAGCGGGAGTCTCAACGAGCAGTACTTC.

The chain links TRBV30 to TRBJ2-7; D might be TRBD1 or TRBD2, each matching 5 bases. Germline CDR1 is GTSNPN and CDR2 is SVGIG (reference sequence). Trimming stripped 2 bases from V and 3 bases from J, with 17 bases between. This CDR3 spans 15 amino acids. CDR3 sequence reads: CAWSKEGLARYEQYF. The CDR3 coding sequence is TGTGCCTGGAGTAAAGAGGGGCTAGCTCGCTACGAGCAGTACTTC.

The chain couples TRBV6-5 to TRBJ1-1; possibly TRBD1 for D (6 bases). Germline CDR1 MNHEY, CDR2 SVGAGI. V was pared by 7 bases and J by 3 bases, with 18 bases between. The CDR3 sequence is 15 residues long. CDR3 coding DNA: TGTGCCAGCATTCGACAGGAATTGGTATACACTGAAGCTTTCTTT. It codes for CASIRQELVYTEAFF.

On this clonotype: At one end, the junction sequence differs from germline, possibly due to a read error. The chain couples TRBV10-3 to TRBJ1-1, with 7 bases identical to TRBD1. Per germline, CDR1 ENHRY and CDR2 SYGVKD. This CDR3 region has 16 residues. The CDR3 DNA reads TGTGCCAGCAGTTACGGACAGGTCCTGATGAACACTGAAGCTTTCTTT. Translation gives CASSYGQVLMNTEAFF.

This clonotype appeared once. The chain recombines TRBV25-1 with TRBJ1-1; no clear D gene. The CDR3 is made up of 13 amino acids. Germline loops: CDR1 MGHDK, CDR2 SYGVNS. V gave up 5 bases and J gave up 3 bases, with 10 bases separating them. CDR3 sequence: CASSYLDDTEAFF. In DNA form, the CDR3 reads TGTGCCAGCAGTTACCTAGACGACACTGAAGCTTTCTTT.